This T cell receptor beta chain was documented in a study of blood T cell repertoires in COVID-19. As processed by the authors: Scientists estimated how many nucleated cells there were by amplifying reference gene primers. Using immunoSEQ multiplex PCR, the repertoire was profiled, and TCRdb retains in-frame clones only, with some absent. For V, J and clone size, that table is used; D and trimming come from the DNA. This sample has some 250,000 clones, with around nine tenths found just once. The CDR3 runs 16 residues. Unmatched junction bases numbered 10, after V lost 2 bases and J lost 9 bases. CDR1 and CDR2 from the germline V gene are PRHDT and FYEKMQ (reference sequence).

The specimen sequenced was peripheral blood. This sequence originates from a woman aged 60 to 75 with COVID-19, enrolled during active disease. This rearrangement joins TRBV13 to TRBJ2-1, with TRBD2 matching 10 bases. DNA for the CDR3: TGTGCCAGCAGCTTATTCCTAGCGGGAGTTTCCCCTGAGCAGTTCTTC. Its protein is CASSLFLAGVSPEQFF.